This record concerns one TCR beta chain sequence. Its antigen remains undetermined. No base quality information exists; no much larger clone differs at one position. These data originate in a study of shared clonotypes between healthy human individuals (dated by TCRdb to 2019 to 2021). Background on the whole study: A couple of women and a few men aged 18 to 49 years were included in the cohort. The study deeply sequenced blood TCR repertoires of several healthy adults to estimate repertoire size and the extent of clonotype sharing between individuals. Per donor, leukapheresis produced somewhere between about 0.94 and 9 billion PBMCs. For each donor, CD4 naive and CD4 memory were each run on three plates, CD8 naive on two plates, and CD8 memory on one plate. To increase sequencing depth and limit assay-specific biases, different laboratories used diverse techniques to prepare libraries and sequence TCR repertoires.

Using the deep immunoSEQ assay, TCR CDR3 regions were amplified from genomic DNA by multiplex PCR. Extracted genomic DNA from each cell subset was spread evenly across all wells of several immunoSEQ 96-well plates, with each plate serving as a replicate. For sorted subsets, about 200 ng genomic DNA, equal to tens of thousands of T cell genomes, was loaded into each replicate PCR. Purified libraries were quantified with a Qubit 3.0 fluorometer, sized on a Bioanalyzer 2100, and re-quantified with the KAPA Library Quantification kit. Each immunoSEQ 96-well plate was sequenced on its own single-read 150-cycle Illumina NextSeq 550 flow cell. The published analysis was carried out like this. Because the immunoSEQ output held only junctional sequences and lacked quality scores, the filtering could not match the filtering applied to full-length reads. To assign V/J genes and CDR3, sequences were annotated using PyIR, a Python wrapper for IgBLAST v1.9, with IMGT germline references. Any read was removed if the V/J assignment was weak (E-value above 1e-6), the CDR3 was missing, or the read contained stop codons, out-of-frame junctions, or ambiguous translated residues. V3J clonotypes were defined as sequences sharing the same inferred V gene, J gene, and CDR3 amino acid sequence. To compute the percentage overlap between repertoires, the number of shared unique clonotypes was divided by the size of the smaller repertoire. RTK rarefaction, the Chao1 estimator, and Recon v2.1 estimates of unobserved clonotypes were used to assess repertoire richness. OLGA was used to compute generation probabilities for all TCRbeta clonotypes that the gDNA method yielded from four donors. What TCRdb holds here is the immuneACCESS table cut down to in-frame rearrangements. Part of the clones is not present; checked against another copy, under half of the missing clones reflect an unresolved V gene, and the others are unexplained. Clonal size and the V and J genes are those of that table, whereas D and trimming came from the DNA. The sample table lists fewer than 1.4 million clones, approximately 80% of them with a count of one. The ten largest account for 0.55% to 0.7% of the sample.

Healthy HIV-negative adults with no recently reported acute infections or vaccinations were included as donors. Every donor was a Caucasian adult living in Nashville, Tennessee, USA. CD4+ T cells were enriched by magnetic negative selection; naive cells were then positively selected on CD45RA, and the negative fraction formed the memory subset. After blood collection by leukapheresis, PBMCs were isolated using Ficoll-Histopaque density gradient centrifugation and then cryopreserved in the vapor phase of liquid nitrogen. Purity and quantity of every magnetically sorted T cell population were checked by analytical flow cytometry. Genomic DNA was isolated from each sorted fraction and quantified by UV absorbance on a Nanodrop 2000c. The investigation overall reported the following: Based on pairwise subsampling, the degree of clonotype sharing among donors was expected to be affected by sequencing depth. Naive subsets generally had larger estimated clonotype richness than memory subsets did. Because the study included only a small number of donors, the genetic and exposure-history diversity represented was limited. Higher generation probabilities were observed for clonotypes shared by all four sorted-subset donors than for non-shared clonotypes. Sampling was limited to blood, and TCR repertoires in tissue likely differ from TCR repertoires in blood. When several donors were compared, the shared fraction of clonotypes was about 5% for naive CD4, about 4% for naive CD8, about 2.5% for memory CD4, and 0.35% to 0.5% for memory CD8. Incomplete sequencing was indicated by rarefaction of sorted-subset datasets, despite the large sequencing depth.

Input material: memory CD4+ T cells from PBMCs. The cell subset or site label, as the study defines it: CD45RA-negative fraction. This sequence originates from a young man in good health. Some clones in this sample may be carry-over from other donors' samples.

The nucleotide sequence is TGCGCCAGCAGTGAACTTTGGGTGTTGGCTGAAGCTTTCTTT. It encodes CASSELWVLAEAFF. The rearranged chain carries TRBV10-1 and TRBJ1-1, with the D gene call left open. For CDR1 and CDR2, the germline V gene (reference sequence) lists WNHNN and SYGVQD. V lost 3 bases and J lost 6 bases; the stretch between them is 14 bases long. The CDR3 covers 14 residues, taking in both the cysteine and the phenylalanine. The entry retains the CDR3 DNA only, 42 bases that are in frame from base 1.